A selection of T cell receptor beta chains follows, all from one sample in a study of blood T cell repertoires in COVID-19. TCRdb keeps only in-frame clones here, not all; method: immunoSEQ multiplex PCR. The sample lists approximately 97,000 clones, 81% occurring once. The sample consisted of peripheral blood. These receptors were obtained from a man aged 55 to 69 with acute or convalescent COVID-19. Each CDR3 is given with its conserved first and last residue. The order of the fields is clone size, D gene, J gene, V gene, CDR3 length, CDR3 protein, CDR3 DNA. D genes are given only for firm matches. A clone size is listed for some rows: how often the clone was seen (once, few, many), or a class if it is expanded.

clone_size: few; d_call: .; j_call: TRBJ1-1; v_call: TRBV29-1; cdr3_length: 12; cdr3_aa: CSAARGNTEAFF; cdr3_nt: TGCAGCGCCGCCAGGGGGAACACTGAAGCTTTCTTT
clone_size: .; d_call: .; j_call: TRBJ2-4; v_call: TRBV27; cdr3_length: 14; cdr3_aa: CASSKGLAKNIQYF; cdr3_nt: TGTGCCAGCAGTAAGGGACTAGCCAAAAACATTCAGTACTTC
clone_size: .; d_call: TRBD2; j_call: TRBJ2-1; v_call: TRBV12-5; cdr3_length: 16; cdr3_aa: CASGSSSGTSSNEQFF; cdr3_nt: TGTGCTAGTGGTTCCTCCTCCGGGACTAGCTCCAATGAGCAGTTCTTC
clone_size: .; d_call: .; j_call: TRBJ2-5; v_call: TRBV29-1; cdr3_length: 12; cdr3_aa: CSVDAGQETQYF; cdr3_nt: TGCAGCGTTGATGCGGGGCAAGAGACCCAGTACTTC
clone_size: .; d_call: .; j_call: TRBJ1-4; v_call: TRBV4-1; cdr3_length: 12; cdr3_aa: CASSLSREKLFF; cdr3_nt: TGCGCCAGCAGCCTTTCCAGGGAAAAACTGTTTTTT
clone_size: .; d_call: .; j_call: TRBJ1-1; v_call: TRBV7-2; cdr3_length: 15; cdr3_aa: CASSLASLRNTEAFF; cdr3_nt: TGTGCCAGCAGCTTAGCGTCGTTGCGGAACACTGAAGCTTTCTTT
clone_size: .; d_call: .; j_call: TRBJ2-6; v_call: TRBV4-1; cdr3_length: 17; cdr3_aa: CASSQNGLLSGANVLTF; cdr3_nt: TGCGCCAGCAGCCAGAACGGACTGCTCTCTGGGGCCAACGTCCTGACTTTC
clone_size: .; d_call: TRBD1; j_call: TRBJ1-5; v_call: TRBV6-2/TRBV6-3; cdr3_length: 16; cdr3_aa: CASSQRTGASNQPQHF; cdr3_nt: TGTGCCAGCAGCCAAAGGACAGGGGCTAGCAATCAGCCCCAGCATTTT
clone_size: .; d_call: TRBD1; j_call: TRBJ1-2; v_call: TRBV29-1; cdr3_length: 12; cdr3_aa: CSGGQGASGYTF; cdr3_nt: TGCAGCGGAGGACAGGGGGCGTCTGGCTACACCTTC
clone_size: .; d_call: .; j_call: TRBJ2-7; v_call: TRBV21-1; cdr3_length: 15; cdr3_aa: CASSKGTGGGYEQYF; cdr3_nt: TGTGCCAGCAGCAAAGGGACAGGGGGAGGATACGAGCAGTACTTC
clone_size: .; d_call: .; j_call: TRBJ2-5; v_call: TRBV4-1; cdr3_length: 15; cdr3_aa: CASSPGQKNQETQYF; cdr3_nt: TGCGCCAGCAGCCCAGGACAGAAAAATCAAGAGACCCAGTACTTC
clone_size: .; d_call: .; j_call: TRBJ2-6; v_call: TRBV14; cdr3_length: 15; cdr3_aa: CASSQAPSGANVLTF; cdr3_nt: TGTGCCAGCAGCCAAGCTCCCTCTGGGGCCAACGTCCTGACTTTC
clone_size: .; d_call: .; j_call: TRBJ2-1; v_call: TRBV19; cdr3_length: 15; cdr3_aa: CASSIGLALPEEQFF; cdr3_nt: TGTGCCAGTAGTATAGGGCTAGCTCTTCCTGAGGAGCAGTTCTTC
clone_size: .; d_call: TRBD1; j_call: TRBJ1-2; v_call: TRBV6-5; cdr3_length: 14; cdr3_aa: CASSPVTGGYGYTF; cdr3_nt: TGTGCCAGCAGTCCCGTGACAGGGGGGTATGGCTACACCTTC
clone_size: few; d_call: TRBD1; j_call: TRBJ2-7; v_call: TRBV28; cdr3_length: 14; cdr3_aa: CASSPHRQGYEQYF; cdr3_nt: TGTGCCAGCAGTCCACATCGACAGGGCTACGAGCAGTACTTC
clone_size: .; d_call: .; j_call: TRBJ2-7; v_call: TRBV4-3; cdr3_length: 14; cdr3_aa: CASSQEVGSYEQYF; cdr3_nt: TGCGCCAGCAGCCAAGAGGTGGGCAGCTACGAGCAGTACTTC